The 21 T cell receptor beta chains reported below all come from one sample, sequenced in a study of cytomegalovirus exposure and HLA in healthy donors. In the PCR, 60 Vbeta and 13 Jbeta primers were used. Sequencing used immunoSEQ multiplex PCR; TCRdb keeps in-frame clones, though not all of them. The table includes over 80,000 clones, about 70% detected once. The specimen sequenced was PBMCs. These TCRs come from a man aged 35 to 55 in good health and CMV-seronegative.

This chain joins TRBV19 and TRBJ1-5, with TRBD1 matching 10 bases. V gave up 6 bases and J gave up 6 bases; unmatched junction bases: 5. Per the germline V gene, CDR1 is LNHDA and CDR2 is SQIVND (reference sequence). This CDR3 is built from 14 residues. For the CDR3, the DNA is TGTGCCAGTAGGACAGGGGGCGTCGGTCAGCCCCAGCATTTT. It encodes CASRTGGVGQPQHF. The full variable domain, rest sourced from reference TRBV19 and TRBJ1-5, is DGGITQSPKYLFRKEGQNVTLSCEQNLNHDAMYWYRQDPGQGLRLIYYSQIVNDFQKGDIAEGYSVSREKKESFPLTVTSAQKNPTAFYLCASRTGGVGQPQHFGDGTRLSIL.

This clone was detected only once. The V gene is TRBV4-3, the J gene TRBJ1-1, with 7 bases that match TRBD1. The V segment lost 0 bases and the J segment 0 bases; nucleotides outside the gene matches: 7. CDR3 length: 17 amino acids. Germline lookup yields CDR1 LGHNA and CDR2 YSLEER. CDR3 sequence reads: CASSQEVGQEMNTEAFF. The CDR3 bases are TGCGCCAGCAGCCAAGAGGTCGGACAGGAAATGAACACTGAAGCTTTCTTT.

The chain uses TRBV5-1 and TRBJ2-1; 11 bases fit TRBD2. The CDR3 covers 17 residues. Germline values: CDR1 SGHRS, CDR2 YFSETQ. The J segment lost 7 bases and the V segment lost 4 bases, leaving 13 bases of the junction unmatched. CDR3 DNA: TGCGCCAGCAGCGCGCTATTCCTAGCGGGGGGCGGAAATGAGCAGTTCTTC. This encodes CASSALFLAGGGNEQFF.

This rearrangement joins TRBV27 to TRBJ1-5, with 7 positions matching TRBD1. V shed 6 bases and J 3 bases; nucleotides not matched to a gene: 8. Germline V gene sequence: CDR1 MNHEY, CDR2 SMNVEV (reference sequence). The CDR3 has 15 residues. For the CDR3, the DNA is TGTGCCAGCAGGGTGACAGGGTCACTCAATCAGCCCCAGCATTTT. Protein product: CASRVTGSLNQPQHF.

This chain joins TRBV4-3 and TRBJ2-7; 7 bases agree with TRBD1. The CDR3 is 18 amino acids. V dropped 1 base and J dropped 2; count of bases not matched to a gene: 14. From germline, CDR1 is LGHNA and CDR2 YSLEER. The CDR3 sequence is CASSQGLRGQGKAYEQYF. CDR3 bases: TGCGCCAGCAGCCAAGGTCTTAGGGGGCAGGGGAAAGCCTACGAGCAGTACTTC.

The chain couples TRBV5-4 to TRBJ1-2; D gene uncertain. This CDR3 has 16 amino acids. Germline lookup yields CDR1 SGHNT and CDR2 YYREEE (reference sequence). With 4 bases removed from V and 2 bases from J, the gap between germline ends came to 18 bases. The CDR3 reads CASSPFRAGKNYGYTF. Here the CDR3 DNA reads TGTGCCAGCAGCCCTTTCCGAGCGGGGAAGAACTATGGCTACACCTTC.

The chain employs TRBV7-9 and TRBJ2-2; no reliable D call. This CDR3 has 13 amino acids. Trimming cost V 4 bases and J 4 bases, with 7 bases left between them. Germline-derived CDR1 and CDR2 are SEHNR and FQNEAQ (reference sequence). CDR3 loop: CASSSTITGELFF. The CDR3 DNA follows: TGTGCCAGCAGCTCCACTATCACCGGGGAGCTGTTTTTT. The complete variable domain, with remaining parts taken from reference TRBV7-9 and TRBJ2-2, reads DTGVSQNPRHKITKRGQNVTFRCDPISEHNRLYWYRQTLGQGPEFLTYFQNEAQLEKSRLLSDRFSAERPKGSFSTLEIQRTEQGDSAMYLCASSSTITGELFFGEGSRLTVL.

The chain employs TRBV4-2 and TRBJ2-7; a possible D gene is TRBD2 (5 bases). CDR3 length: 16 residues. V lost 0 bases to trimming and J lost 5 bases, with 17 bases between them. In germline, CDR1 is LGHNA, CDR2 YNFKEQ. The chain's CDR3 is CASSQDPASPADEQYF. The CDR3 coding sequence is TGTGCCAGCAGCCAAGATCCGGCTAGCCCCGCCGACGAGCAGTACTTC.

The chain is built from TRBV30 and TRBJ1-2, with D possibly TRBD1 on 6 matching bases. CDR3 length equals 14 residues. CDR1 is GTSNPN and CDR2 is SVGIG in the germline V gene (reference sequence). V lost 0 bases and J lost 4, with 12 bases in between. The CDR3 sequence: CAWSVQGRVYGYTF. CDR3 bases: TGTGCCTGGAGTGTCCAGGGGCGGGTCTATGGCTACACCTTC.

The table lists this clone with a count of one. The chain has TRBV6-5 and TRBJ2-5; the D gene is possibly TRBD2 (6 bases). CDR3 length: 14 residues. Per the germline V gene, CDR1 is MNHEY and CDR2 is SVGAGI. V was shortened by 4 bases and J by 4 bases, with 13 bases between the two germline ends. The CDR3 sequence is CASSLGGRTETQYF. In nucleotides, the CDR3 is TGTGCCAGCAGTTTGGGGGGACGAACAGAGACCCAGTACTTC.

The chain recombines TRBV5-6 with TRBJ2-3, with 9 bases that match TRBD2. The CDR3 has 17 residues. The germline CDR1 and CDR2 sequences are SGHDT and YYEEEE. The junction had 6 bases not matched to a gene; V was cut back by 0 bases and J by 1 base. CDR3 nucleotide sequence: TGTGCCAGCAGCTTGGGGGCGGGGGGGTTGGGCACAGATACGCAGTATTTT. Translated: CASSLGAGGLGTDTQYF.

V gene TRBV29-1 combines with J gene TRBJ2-1; D is perhaps TRBD2 (5 bases). The V gene's germline CDR1 is SQVTM and CDR2 ANQGSEA. With 3 bases removed from V and 14 bases from J, the gap between germline ends came to 14 bases. The CDR3 sequence is 11 residues long. For the CDR3, the DNA is TGCAGCGTTGACTCGGGGTCCTGGGAGTTCTTC. Protein: CSVDSGSWEFF.

This clone occurred a few times. This rearrangement joins TRBV6-4 to TRBJ2-1, with 15 bases identical to TRBD2. Germline CDR1 and CDR2: MRHNA and SNTAGT. The V segment lost 5 bases and the J segment 0 bases; nucleotides outside the gene matches: 8. This CDR3 comprises 19 residues. Written as DNA, the CDR3 is TGTGCCAGCAGTAAACGGACTAGCGGGGGGGATAGCTCCTACAATGAGCAGTTCTTC. It encodes CASSKRTSGGDSSYNEQFF.

The V and J genes are TRBV5-5 and TRBJ1-2; D might be TRBD1 (5 bases). The CDR3 is 15 residues long. CDR1 is SGHKS, CDR2 YYEKEE, per germline (reference sequence). V lost 0 bases and J lost 7, with 16 bases in between. CDR3 in amino acids: CASSLGVQGGRGYTF. The CDR3 nucleotides are TGTGCCAGCAGCTTGGGCGTTCAGGGCGGACGTGGCTACACCTTC.

The table lists this clone with a count of one. V is TRBV28 and J is TRBJ2-7; 9 nucleotides match TRBD1. Germline-derived CDR1 and CDR2 are MDHEN and SYDVKM. The CDR3 is 16 residues long. The ends lost 9 bases at V and 3 bases at J; junction bases unmatched: 15. The CDR3 region has the DNA TGTGCCAGTTTAAATCTTCTCGGGACAGGGTACTACGAGCAGTACTTC. Encoded protein: CASLNLLGTGYYEQYF.

This clone was detected only a few times. The chain recombines TRBV4-1 with TRBJ1-3; D might be TRBD1 (5 bases). The CDR3 extends over 16 amino acids. V was clipped by 3 bases and J by 3 bases, with 15 bases between them. The germline V gene has CDR1 MGHRA and CDR2 YSYEKL. The CDR3 spells CASSQGLGNSGNTIYF. The CDR3 region has the DNA TGCGCCAGCAGCCAGGGACTCGGGAATAGTGGAAACACCATATATTTT.

The chain uses TRBV4-1 and TRBJ2-7; D is possibly TRBD1 (6 bases). Germline V gene lookup returns CDR1 MGHRA and CDR2 YSYEKL. This CDR3 is built from 13 residues. V gave up 1 base and J gave up 9 bases, with 13 bases separating them. The CDR3 loop reads CASSQGQELLQYF. The CDR3 DNA reads TGCGCCAGCAGCCAAGGACAGGAACTCCTGCAGTACTTC.

DNA of the CDR3: TGCGCCAGCAGCTTGGCCACGATCGGGACAGGAAAGCAGTACTTC. This encodes CASSLATIGTGKQYF. The rearrangement links TRBV5-1 to TRBJ2-7; 8 bases fit TRBD1. The CDR3 has 15 residues. In germline, CDR1 is SGHRS, CDR2 YFSETQ. V shed 0 bases, J shed 8 bases, and the junction held 10 bases outside the gene matches. The whole variable domain, filled in from reference TRBV5-1 and TRBJ2-7, reads KAGVTQTPRYLIKTRGQQVTLSCSPISGHRSVSWYQQTPGQGLQFLFEYFSETQRNKGNFPGRFSGRQFSNSRSEMNVSTLELGDSALYLCASSLATIGTGKQYFGPGTRLTVT.

The gene calls are TRBV13 and TRBJ2-5, with 9 nucleotides matching TRBD1. CDR3 size: 14 residues. CDR1 is PRHDT and CDR2 is FYEKMQ in the germline V gene (reference sequence). J lost 11 bases, V lost 5 bases, and 12 bases had no gene match. The CDR3 nucleotides are TGTGCCAGCAGCCTCCGGGACAGGGTGAGTGAGCAGTACTTC. It codes for CASSLRDRVSEQYF.

CDR3 coding DNA: TGTGCCACCAGCAGATCTGGACAGGGGAGCGGTGCGCAGTATTTT. Translated: CATSRSGQGSGAQYF. This sequence joins TRBV15 and TRBJ2-3; 9 bases align to TRBD1. The germline CDR1 and CDR2 sequences are LNHNV and YYDKDF (reference sequence). With 2 bases clipped from V and 10 bases from J, the junction kept 10 bases outside the gene matches. This CDR3 contains 15 residues.

This sequence joins TRBV2 and TRBJ2-2; 10 bases agree with TRBD1. Germline V CDR1 and CDR2: SNHLY, FYNNEI. The CDR3 sequence is 14 residues long. With V trimmed by 6 bases and J by 4 bases, 2 bases remained unmatched. CDR3 DNA: TGTGCCAGCAGAGGACAGGGGGGCACCGGGGAGCTGTTTTTT. Its translation: CASRGQGGTGELFF.